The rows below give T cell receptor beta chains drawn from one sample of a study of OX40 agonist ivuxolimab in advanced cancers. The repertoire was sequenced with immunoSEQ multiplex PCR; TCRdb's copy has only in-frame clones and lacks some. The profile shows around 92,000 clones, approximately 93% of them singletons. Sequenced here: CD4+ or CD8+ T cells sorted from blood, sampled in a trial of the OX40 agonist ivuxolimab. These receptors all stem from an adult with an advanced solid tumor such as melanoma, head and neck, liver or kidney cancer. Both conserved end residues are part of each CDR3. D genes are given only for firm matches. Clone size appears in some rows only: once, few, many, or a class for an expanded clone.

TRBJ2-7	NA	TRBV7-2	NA	CASSSRGDPWGYEQYF	TGTGCCAGCAGCTCTCGAGGGGACCCTTGGGGGTACGAGCAGTACTTC
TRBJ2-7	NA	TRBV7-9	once	CASSDLDQTAAYEQYF	TGTGCCAGCAGCGACCTTGACCAAACCGCCGCCTACGAGCAGTACTTC
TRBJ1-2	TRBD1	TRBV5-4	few	CASSSDRGLNYGYTF	TGTGCCAGCAGCTCCGACAGGGGGCTTAACTATGGCTACACCTTC
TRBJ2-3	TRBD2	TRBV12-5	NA	CASGLVGSGGGTSTDTQYF	TGTGCTAGTGGTTTGGTTGGGAGCGGGGGGGGTACTAGCACAGATACGCAGTATTTT
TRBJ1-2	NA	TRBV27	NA	CASSPGWGRGYTF	TGTGCCAGCAGTCCGGGATGGGGCCGAGGCTACACCTTC
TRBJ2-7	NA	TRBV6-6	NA	CASSSTQVSYEQYF	TGTGCCAGCAGTTCGACACAGGTGTCCTACGAGCAGTACTTC
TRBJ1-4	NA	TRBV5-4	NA	CASSPGRTTNEKLFF	TGTGCCAGCAGCCCCGGACGGACAACTAATGAAAAACTGTTTTTT
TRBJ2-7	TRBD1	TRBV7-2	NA	CASSLATGESYEQYF	TGTGCCAGCAGCTTGGCGACAGGGGAAAGCTACGAGCAGTACTTC
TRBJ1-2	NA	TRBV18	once	CASSPEEFEGYTF	TGTGCCAGCTCACCAGAAGAGTTCGAAGGCTACACCTTC
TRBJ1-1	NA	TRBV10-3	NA	CAIRLQGLNTEAFF	TGTGCCATCAGGCTACAGGGATTGAACACTGAAGCTTTCTTT
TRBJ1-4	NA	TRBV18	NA	CASSPTGGEKLFF	TGTGCCAGCTCACCGACAGGTGGAGAAAAACTGTTTTTT
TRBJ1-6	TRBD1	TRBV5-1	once	CASRTGTGINSPLHF	TGCGCCAGCAGAACCGGGACAGGGATCAACTCACCCCTCCACTTT
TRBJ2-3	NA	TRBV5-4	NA	CASSPTGGGGTDTQYF	TGTGCCAGCAGCCCGACGGGTGGAGGGGGCACAGATACGCAGTATTTT
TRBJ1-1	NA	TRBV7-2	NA	CASSSIRSGTEAFF	TGTGCCAGCAGCTCGATAAGGAGCGGCACTGAAGCTTTCTTT
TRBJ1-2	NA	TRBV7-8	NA	CASSPTSLGYGYTF	TGTGCCAGCAGTCCGACTAGTCTGGGATATGGCTACACCTTC
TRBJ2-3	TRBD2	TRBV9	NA	CASSVGLGGVAGTDTQYF	TGTGCCAGCAGCGTCGGCCTTGGGGGGGTTGCTGGCACAGATACGCAGTATTTT
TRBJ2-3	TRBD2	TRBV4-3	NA	CASSPTSGGQDTQYF	TGCGCCAGCAGCCCGACTAGCGGGGGGCAAGATACGCAGTATTTT
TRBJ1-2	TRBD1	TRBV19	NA	CASSIGTGYGYTF	TGTGCCAGTAGTATTGGGACAGGGTATGGCTACACCTTC
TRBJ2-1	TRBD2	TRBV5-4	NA	CASSRFGTSRNEQFF	TGTGCCAGCAGTCGCTTCGGGACTAGTCGCAATGAGCAGTTCTTC
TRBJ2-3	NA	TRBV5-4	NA	CASSGPGLSTDTQYF	TGTGCCAGCAGCGGCCCGGGACTGAGCACAGATACGCAGTATTTT
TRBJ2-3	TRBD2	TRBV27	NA	CASRPQSGRASDTQYF	TGTGCCAGCAGACCCCAAAGCGGGAGGGCGTCAGATACGCAGTATTTT
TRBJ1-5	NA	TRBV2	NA	CASSDKARNQPQHF	TGTGCCAGCAGTGATAAAGCGAGGAATCAGCCCCAGCATTTT
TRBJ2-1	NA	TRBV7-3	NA	CASSLVGTTATNEQFF	TGTGCCAGCAGCTTAGTTGGGACGACGGCGACCAATGAGCAGTTCTTC
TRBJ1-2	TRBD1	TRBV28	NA	CASNSGQANYGYTF	TGTGCCAGCAACTCTGGACAGGCTAACTATGGCTACACCTTC
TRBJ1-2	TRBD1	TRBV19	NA	CASRVSTGQYGYTF	TGTGCCAGTAGGGTCTCGACAGGGCAATATGGCTACACCTTC
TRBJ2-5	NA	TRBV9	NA	CASSVSSEETQYF	TGTGCCAGCAGCGTGAGCAGCGAGGAGACCCAGTACTTC
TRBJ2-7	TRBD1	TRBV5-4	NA	CASSLQTGTGEQYF	TGTGCCAGCAGCTTGCAGACAGGGACGGGCGAGCAGTACTTC
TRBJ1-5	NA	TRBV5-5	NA	CASSFKGENSNQPQHF	TGTGCCAGCAGCTTTAAGGGGGAGAATAGCAATCAGCCCCAGCATTTT
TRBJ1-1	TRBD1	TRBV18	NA	CASSPWTGSDTEAFF	TGTGCCAGCTCACCCTGGACAGGGTCGGACACTGAAGCTTTCTTT
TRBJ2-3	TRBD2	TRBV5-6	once	CASSLRAGGADTQYF	TGTGCCAGCAGCCTCCGAGCGGGAGGAGCAGATACGCAGTATTTT
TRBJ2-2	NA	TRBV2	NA	CASSPSGVYTGELFF	TGTGCCAGCAGCCCGAGCGGAGTGTACACCGGGGAGCTGTTTTTT